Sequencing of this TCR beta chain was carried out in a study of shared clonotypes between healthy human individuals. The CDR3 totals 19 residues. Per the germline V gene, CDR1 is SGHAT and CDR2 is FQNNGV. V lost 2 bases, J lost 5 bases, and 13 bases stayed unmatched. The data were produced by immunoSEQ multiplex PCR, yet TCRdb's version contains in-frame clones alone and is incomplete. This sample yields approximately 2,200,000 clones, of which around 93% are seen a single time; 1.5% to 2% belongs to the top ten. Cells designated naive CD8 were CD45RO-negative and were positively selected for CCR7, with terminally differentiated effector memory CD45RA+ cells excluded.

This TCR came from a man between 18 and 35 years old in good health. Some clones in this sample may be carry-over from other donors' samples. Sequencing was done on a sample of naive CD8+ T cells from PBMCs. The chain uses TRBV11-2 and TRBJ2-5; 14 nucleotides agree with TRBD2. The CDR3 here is CASSLTLQTSGRAGETQYF. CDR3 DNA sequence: TGTGCCAGCAGCTTAACCCTACAGACTAGCGGGAGGGCCGGTGAGACCCAGTACTTC.